These 21 T cell receptor beta chains share one sample of origin, sequenced in a study of T cells after yellow fever vaccination. TCRdb called the 5' RACE reads again in MiXCR, with one record for every CDR3 protein. The sample carries approximately 580,000 distinct CDR3 sequences, roughly a sixth recorded once. The specimen was PBMCs, collected 5 days after the first yellow fever vaccination. The receptors were gathered from a man aged 18 to 30 who received the YFV17D yellow fever vaccine.

The genes are TRBV16 and TRBJ1-4; D might be TRBD1 (5 bases). Germline V gene sequence: CDR1 KGHSY, CDR2 FQNENV. The V end lost 0 bases, the J end lost 16 bases, and 12 bases lay between the germline ends. The CDR3 spans 12 residues. CDR3 in amino acids: CASSQSGEMTFF. The CDR3 nucleotides are TGTGCCAGCAGCCAATCGGGGGAAATGACGTTTTTT.

V and J are TRBV7-9 and TRBJ2-7; weak D call: TRBD2 (6 bases). V lost 6 bases and J 7 bases, leaving 19 bases between the germline ends. The germline V gene encodes CDR1 SEHNR and CDR2 FQNEAQ (reference sequence). The CDR3 is 14 amino acids. The CDR3 sequence: CASSLAWASGEQYF. DNA for the CDR3: TGTGCCAGCAGTCTAGCGTGGGCGTCGGGGGAGCAGTACTTC. Using reference TRBV7-9 and TRBJ2-7 for the parts outside the CDR3, the full variable domain is DTGVSQNPRHKITKRGQNVTFRCDPISEHNRLYWYRQTLGQGPEFLTYFQNEAQLEKSRLLSDRFSAERPKGSFSTLEIQRTEQGDSAMYLCASSLAWASGEQYFGPGTRLTVT.

The chain carries TRBV11-3 and TRBJ2-2; TRBD1 matches 7 bases. The CDR3 contains 17 residues. CDR1 SGHNT and CDR2 YENEEA come from the germline V gene. The ends lost 4 bases at V and 2 bases at J; junction bases unmatched: 10. Here the CDR3 DNA reads TGTGCCAGCAGCTCCGGGCACAGGGGCCTTAACACCGGGGAGCTGTTTTTT. Translated: CASSSGHRGLNTGELFF.

As concerns this clonotype: It is unclear where the CDR3 begins or ends on the DNA, so no DNA is shown, and the CDR3 is as TCRdb lists it. CDR3 in amino acids: CASTSDRVPDTQYF. The rearrangement links TRBV19 to TRBJ2-3; TRBD1, as called in the table, went unchecked against the DNA. Germline V gives CDR1 LNHDA, CDR2 SQIVND (reference sequence). Ends included, the CDR3 has 14 residues.

The table lists this clonotype with a count of one. The chain couples TRBV7-2 to TRBJ2-5; D is perhaps TRBD1 (6 bases). The CDR3 runs to 15 residues. Germline V gene sequence: CDR1 SGHTA, CDR2 FQGNSA. V lost 1 base, J lost 5 bases, and 14 bases lay in between. In DNA, the CDR3 is TGTGCCAGCAGCTTAGTGCAGGGGCTAGTTGAGACCCAGTACTTC. This sequence encodes CASSLVQGLVETQYF.

This clonotype was counted between two and nine times. V and J are TRBV6-6 and TRBJ2-1; possibly TRBD1 or TRBD2 for D (6 bases each). Deletions cut 8 bases from V and 9 bases from J, with 14 bases between. This CDR3 spans 12 amino acids. Germline V CDR1 and CDR2: MNHNY, SVGAGI (reference sequence). The CDR3 nucleotides are TGTGCCAGCTACAATGAGGGGGGTGAGCAGTTCTTC. Translation gives CASYNEGGEQFF.

V is TRBV12-3 or TRBV12-4 and J is TRBJ2-3; 7 bases align to TRBD2. V shed 3 bases and J 4 bases; nucleotides not matched to a gene: 13. The CDR3 is 17 amino acids. The CDR3: CASSFQPPAGVADTQYF. The CDR3 nucleotides read TGTGCCAGCAGTTTCCAACCACCCGCGGGGGTAGCAGATACGCAGTATTTT.

The chain links TRBV9 to TRBJ2-2; TRBD2 is a possible D gene (6 bases). CDR3 length equals 14 residues. Germline-derived CDR1 and CDR2 are SGDLS and YYNGEE. The V end lost 6 bases, the J end lost 2 bases, and 11 bases lay between the germline ends. CDR3 coding DNA: TGTGCCAGCAACGGGAGCGGCAACACCGGGGAGCTGTTTTTT. This codes for CASNGSGNTGELFF.

The chain uses TRBV5-1 and TRBJ2-1; TRBD2 might be the D (6 bases). Trimming took off 4 bases at V and 15 bases at J, with 20 bases between the two ends. Germline CDR1 is SGHRS and CDR2 is YFSETQ. The CDR3 extends over 13 amino acids. CDR3 DNA: TGCGCCAGCAGCCACTCCGGGAGTCCGGACCGGTTCTTC. Translated: CASSHSGSPDRFF.

This clonotype turned up a few times. The chain recombines TRBV7-2 with TRBJ2-1; the match to TRBD1 covers 9 bases. The junction had 8 bases not matched to a gene; V was cut back by 5 bases and J by 6 bases. This CDR3 has 15 residues. Germline assignment: CDR1 SGHTA and CDR2 FQGNSA. The DNA of the CDR3 is TGTGCCAGCAGCCCGGGACAGGGTTTGATCAATGAGCAGTTCTTC. Amino acid sequence: CASSPGQGLINEQFF.

J is TRBJ2-5 and V is TRBV20-1; 14 bases are a match to TRBD2. Trimming took 5 bases from V and 1 from J; bases not matched to a gene: 9. CDR3 length equals 17 residues. From germline, CDR1 is DFQATT and CDR2 SNEGSKA (reference sequence). Here the CDR3 reads CSAPRTSGGLPQETQYF. CDR3 DNA: TGCAGTGCTCCCCGGACTAGCGGGGGGCTCCCCCAAGAGACCCAGTACTTC.

The chain carries TRBV2 and TRBJ1-1; D is undetermined. V gave up 5 bases and J gave up 8 bases, with 15 bases separating them. This CDR3 is 13 amino acids long. Germline V gene lookup returns CDR1 SNHLY and CDR2 FYNNEI. The CDR3 nucleotides are TGTGCCAGCAGTCGGCCTATCGGGAGCGAAGCTTTCTTT. Translation gives CASSRPIGSEAFF.

This clonotype was counted ten times or more. The V call is TRBV12-3 or TRBV12-4, the J call TRBJ1-5; tentatively, D is TRBD1 (6 bases). V was cut by 5 bases and J by 2 bases, with 13 bases left in between. The CDR3 runs 15 residues. The CDR3 here is CASSAAGAGNQPQHF. The DNA for the CDR3 is TGTGCCAGCAGTGCCGCAGGGGCTGGCAATCAGCCCCAGCATTTT.

The gene calls are TRBV6-5 and TRBJ1-5; tentative D call: TRBD1 (5 bases). The V gene's germline CDR1 is MNHEY and CDR2 SVGAGI. V lost 1 base, J lost 5 bases, and 9 bases lay in between. CDR3 length: 14 residues. The CDR3 sequence: CASSYFGADQPQHF. CDR3 DNA: TGTGCCAGCAGTTACTTCGGGGCTGATCAGCCCCAGCATTTT.

This clonotype was seen a handful of times. This chain connects TRBV5-1 to TRBJ1-3; 7 bases are shared with TRBD1. CDR3 length equals 16 residues. V was pared by 4 bases and J by 0 bases, with 7 bases of the junction left unmatched. CDR1 is SGHRS, CDR2 YFSETQ, per germline. The CDR3 here is CASSGTPGGSGNTIYF. CDR3 nucleotide sequence: TGCGCCAGCAGCGGAACTCCAGGGGGCTCTGGAAACACCATATATTTT.

In this sample, this clonotype turned up a few times. V and J are TRBV27 and TRBJ1-4, with D tentatively TRBD1 (5 bases). The CDR3 is 15 amino acids. Germline V gene sequence: CDR1 MNHEY, CDR2 SMNVEV (reference sequence). V was clipped by 3 bases and J by 4 bases, with 12 bases between them. CDR3 bases: TGTGCCAGCAGTTTCAACCAGGGATATAATGAAAAACTGTTTTTT. Translating gives CASSFNQGYNEKLFF. Supplemented by reference TRBV27 and TRBJ1-4, the full variable domain reads EAQVTQNPRYLITVTGKKLTVTCSQNMNHEYMSWYRQDPGLGLRQIYYSMNVEVTDKGDVPEGYKVSRKEKRNFPLILESPSPNQTSLYFCASSFNQGYNEKLFFGSGTQLSVL.

This clonotype has more than one count but fewer than ten. CDR3 DNA sequence: TGTGCCAGCAGCTTCGGTAGCGGGGGGACAGATACGCAGTATTTT. Translating it yields CASSFGSGGTDTQYF. This sequence joins TRBV7-2 and TRBJ2-3; 10 bases line up with TRBD2. CDR1 and CDR2 (germline): SGHTA, FQGNSA. The CDR3 is made up of 15 amino acids. The trim removed 3 bases at V and 3 bases at J, leaving 3 bases unmatched.

V usage is TRBV7-2 and J usage is TRBJ2-7; D is possibly TRBD2 (5 bases). The germline V gene has CDR1 SGHTA and CDR2 FQGNSA. The CDR3 loop spans 14 amino acids. Trimming pared 2 bases from V and 1 base from J, leaving 9 bases between. CDR3 coding DNA: TGTGCCAGCAGCTTACGGGAAGAATCCTACGAGCAGTACTTC. Amino acids: CASSLREESYEQYF.

The genes are TRBV7-3 and TRBJ2-3, with 11 bases that match TRBD1. The CDR3 sequence is 15 residues long. Germline loops: CDR1 SGHTA, CDR2 FQGTGA. V lost 5 bases, J lost 6 bases, and 7 bases stayed unmatched. The CDR3 bases are TGTGCCAGCAGCCCGGACAGGGGGCCTAGGGATACGCAGTATTTT. Translation gives CASSPDRGPRDTQYF.

In its sample, this clonotype was seen a few times. The chain carries TRBV7-9 and TRBJ2-1; 14 bases match TRBD2. V trimming: 1 base; J trimming: 6 bases; junction bases outside the gene matches: 5. The CDR3 is 17 residues long. The germline gives CDR1 SEHNR, CDR2 FQNEAQ (reference sequence). The CDR3 region has the DNA TGTGCCAGCAGCTTAGGGGGACTAGCGGGGGAAGGCAATGAGCAGTTCTTC. It specifies CASSLGGLAGEGNEQFF.

The CDR3 coding sequence is TGTGCCAGCAGTGCAGGGGATCGGGGCGAGCAGTACTTC. As protein: CASSAGDRGEQYF. The V gene is TRBV2, the J gene TRBJ2-7; D perhaps matches TRBD1 (6 bases). The germline V and J ends were trimmed by 4 bases and 6 bases, with 13 bases remaining between them. This CDR3 contains 13 residues. Germline assignment: CDR1 SNHLY and CDR2 FYNNEI.